The 27 T cell receptor beta chains below come from one sample, sequenced in a study of Tregs in tolerant kidney transplant recipients. TCRdb keeps only in-frame clones here, not all; method: immunoSEQ multiplex PCR. This sample carries about 52,000 clones, roughly nine tenths of them seen once, and the ten largest clones take roughly 15%. The nonmyeloablative bone marrow transplants came from related graft donors, with transient mixed chimerism. The sequencing here drew on CD8+ T cells from blood (PBMCs), taken 24 months after the transplant. All receptors derive from a human patient who received a combined kidney and bone marrow transplant. Some T cells may be the graft donor's.

The V gene is TRBV27, the J gene TRBJ2-5, with TRBD1 matching over 7 bases. Trimming at V came to 7 bases and at J to 3 bases, leaving 17 bases not matched to a gene. The germline V gene encodes CDR1 MNHEY and CDR2 SMNVEV (reference sequence). The CDR3 loop spans 17 amino acids. The CDR3 loop reads CASNPLGIPGTEETQYF. The CDR3 nucleotides read TGTGCCAGCAACCCCCTCGGCATTCCCGGGACAGAAGAGACCCAGTACTTC.

The genes are TRBV5-8 and TRBJ1-5; D perhaps matches TRBD1 (6 bases). Trimming took 2 bases from V and 4 from J, leaving 13 bases between them. The length of the CDR3 is 15 residues. Per the germline V gene, CDR1 is SGHTS and CDR2 is YDEGEE. The CDR3 DNA sequence: TGTGCCAGCAGCTTTGCAGGGGTAAGGAATCAGCCCCAGCATTTT. Translating gives CASSFAGVRNQPQHF.

The chain recombines TRBV11-2 with TRBJ2-5, with 7 bases lining up with TRBD1. The J call may be in error: the DNA end matches TRBJ2-7 better. The CDR3 spans 17 residues. The V gene's germline CDR1 is SGHAT and CDR2 FQNNGV. The CDR3 protein is CASSLVGWGQSSYEQYF. The CDR3 bases are TGTGCCAGCAGCTTAGTCGGATGGGGACAGTCATCCTACGAGCAGTACTTC.

This clone was seen a single time. J is TRBJ2-7 and V is TRBV9; possibly TRBD1 for D (6 bases). The CDR3 is 14 amino acids. Per the germline V gene, CDR1 is SGDLS and CDR2 is YYNGEE. With 4 bases removed from V and 0 bases from J, the gap between germline ends came to 11 bases. The chain's CDR3 is CASSLTGYSYEQYF. Here the CDR3 DNA reads TGTGCCAGCAGCCTGACAGGTTACTCCTACGAGCAGTACTTC.

The rearrangement links TRBV13 to TRBJ2-1, with 11 nucleotides matching TRBD2. The CDR3 sequence is 15 residues long. Germline-derived CDR1 and CDR2 are PRHDT and FYEKMQ (reference sequence). Trimming cost V 2 bases and J 7 bases; bases outside gene matches: 4. The CDR3 spells CASSLTASGRNEQFF. In DNA, the CDR3 is TGTGCCAGCAGCTTAACTGCTAGCGGGAGGAATGAGCAGTTCTTC.

As for this clone: Other DNA sequences of this sample code for an identical CDR3. The chain links TRBV5-4 to TRBJ1-6; D gene ambiguous. CDR1 is SGHNT, CDR2 YYREEE, per germline (reference sequence). Trimming stripped 0 bases from V and 8 bases from J, with 9 bases between. The CDR3 length is 14 residues. In nucleotides, the CDR3 is TGTGCCAGCAGCTTGGAACGGGGATATTCACCCCTCCACTTT. Protein sequence: CASSLERGYSPLHF.

This chain connects TRBV19 to TRBJ1-2; D remains ambiguous. Germline CDR1 LNHDA, CDR2 SQIVND (reference sequence). Trimming shortened V by 2 bases and J by 4 bases, and 8 bases separated the two germline ends. This CDR3 has 13 amino acids. The CDR3 here is CASSISGSYGYTF. The CDR3 nucleotides are TGTGCCAGTAGTATAAGTGGCAGCTATGGCTACACCTTC.

The chain employs TRBV27 and TRBJ2-7, with TRBD2 identical over 8 bases. Germline lookup yields CDR1 MNHEY and CDR2 SMNVEV (reference sequence). The CDR3 consists of 14 residues. V was pared by 5 bases and J by 2 bases, with 5 bases of the junction left unmatched. The DNA of the CDR3 is TGTGCCAGCAGTCCTGGACTAGCTCCCTACGAGCAGTACTTC. Its translation: CASSPGLAPYEQYF.

This clone has a single count. The CDR3 nucleotides are TGTGCCAGCAGACAGCAAACAGGGAAAAGCAATCAGCCCCAGCATTTT. Amino acid sequence: CASRQQTGKSNQPQHF. V gene TRBV27 combines with J gene TRBJ1-5, with D perhaps matching TRBD1 (6 bases). Germline V gives CDR1 MNHEY, CDR2 SMNVEV (reference sequence). V lost 6 bases to trimming and J lost 1 base, with 16 bases between them. The CDR3 length is 16 residues.

The rearrangement uses TRBV7-2 and TRBJ1-1, with D unclear. Germline lookup yields CDR1 SGHTA and CDR2 FQGNSA. The CDR3 totals 16 residues. V lost 4 bases and J lost 5, with 20 bases in between. The DNA of the CDR3 is TGTGCCAGCAGCTCTTACGTGAGGATACGATCTACTGAAGCTTTCTTT. This gives the protein CASSSYVRIRSTEAFF.

This clone was counted a few times. The rearrangement uses TRBV29-1 and TRBJ2-1; D is undetermined. The CDR3 loop spans 11 amino acids. The V gene lost 5 bases and the J gene lost 4 bases, with 6 bases spanning the gap. Germline lookup yields CDR1 SQVTM and CDR2 ANQGSEA. CDR3 protein: CSVIQYNEQFF. As DNA, the CDR3 is TGCAGCGTTATCCAATACAATGAGCAGTTCTTC.

This rearrangement joins TRBV4-3 to TRBJ2-1; a weak D match, TRBD1 (5 bases). Germline CDR1 is LGHNA and CDR2 is YSLEER. This CDR3 region has 18 residues. Between the trimmed V and J ends, which lost 0 bases and 9 bases, there was a span of 24 bases. For the CDR3, the DNA is TGCGCCAGCAGCCAAGACTCAGGACCCAGGTCCCACCAGGGTGAGCAGTTCTTC. This encodes CASSQDSGPRSHQGEQFF.

This rearrangement joins TRBV9 to TRBJ1-2; 9 bases map to TRBD1. Trimming took 1 base from V and 3 from J; bases not matched to a gene: 4. Germline-derived CDR1 and CDR2 are SGDLS and YYNGEE. The CDR3 extends over 15 amino acids. CDR3 in DNA: TGTGCCAGCAGCGTACGGGACAGGGATGACTATGGCTACACCTTC. Translation: CASSVRDRDDYGYTF.

The chain couples TRBV27 to TRBJ2-7; TRBD2 matches at 9 bases. This CDR3 is built from 14 residues. V was clipped by 1 base and J by 6 bases; unmatched bases: 4. Germline loops: CDR1 MNHEY, CDR2 SMNVEV (reference sequence). CDR3 DNA sequence: TGTGCCAGCAGTTTATGGGCGGGGGGGCCCGAGCAGTACTTC. Amino acids: CASSLWAGGPEQYF.

The chain recombines TRBV10-2 with TRBJ2-7; D perhaps matches TRBD1 (5 bases). Trimming removed 3 bases from V and 6 bases from J, with 9 bases in between. The CDR3 loop spans 12 amino acids. Germline-derived CDR1 and CDR2 are WSHSY and SAAADI. The CDR3 loop reads CASSDPDSEQYF. The CDR3 DNA sequence: TGCGCCAGCAGTGACCCCGACAGCGAGCAGTACTTC.

The rearrangement links TRBV4-1 to TRBJ1-2; D not certain. The V and J ends lost 0 bases and 5 bases respectively, with 10 bases between them. Per germline, CDR1 MGHRA and CDR2 YSYEKL. This CDR3 spans 14 amino acids. This CDR3 is CASSQDYSKYGYTF. The CDR3, as DNA: TGCGCCAGCAGCCAAGACTACAGTAAATATGGCTACACCTTC.

The chain is built from TRBV29-1 and TRBJ2-3; unclear D gene. This CDR3 has 12 amino acids. Germline V gives CDR1 SQVTM, CDR2 ANQGSEA. This chain's CDR3 is CITRHGTDTQYF. DNA of the CDR3: TGCATCACGCGGCACGGCACAGATACGCAGTATTTT.

The chain couples TRBV9 to TRBJ2-7; TRBD2 agrees at 13 bases. V trimming: 0 bases; J trimming: 5 bases; junction bases outside the gene matches: 11. The CDR3 loop spans 18 amino acids. Looked up from germline, CDR1 is SGDLS and CDR2 is YYNGEE. CDR3 sequence reads: CASSVGSTSGGLGHEQYF. The CDR3, as DNA: TGTGCCAGCAGCGTAGGGTCGACTAGCGGGGGGCTCGGGCACGAGCAGTACTTC.

V gene TRBV7-2 combines with J gene TRBJ1-2, with 7 nucleotides matching TRBD1. Germline trimming cut 1 base from V and 0 bases from J; bases unmatched to any gene: 11. CDR3 size: 18 residues. Germline CDR1 reads SGHTA; CDR2 reads FQGNSA. The DNA for the CDR3 is TGTGCCAGCAGCTTAGTTCCCCGGGACAGAGACTCTAACTATGGCTACACCTTC. Its translation: CASSLVPRDRDSNYGYTF.

The CDR3: CATSRRMGQKTGQYF. The CDR3 DNA follows: TGTGCCACCAGCAGACGGATGGGGCAGAAAACGGGGCAGTACTTC. The chain couples TRBV15 to TRBJ2-7; D may be TRBD1 (5 bases). The germline V and J ends were trimmed by 2 bases and 9 bases, with 20 bases remaining between them. In germline, CDR1 is LNHNV, CDR2 YYDKDF (reference sequence). The CDR3 runs 15 residues.

This clone was seen only once. The gene calls are TRBV7-8 and TRBJ1-4, with 9 bases lining up with TRBD1. Germline V gives CDR1 SGHVS, CDR2 FQNEAQ. Trimming at V came to 3 bases and at J to 8 bases, leaving 4 bases not matched to a gene. This CDR3 is built from 14 residues. CDR3 nucleotide sequence: TGTGCCAGCAGCTTGGGGACAGGGTCCGAAAAACTGTTTTTT. Amino acid sequence: CASSLGTGSEKLFF.

The J gene is TRBJ2-7, the V gene TRBV2; 8 bases line up with TRBD2. The germline V gene encodes CDR1 SNHLY and CDR2 FYNNEI. With V trimmed by 3 bases and J by 0 bases, 10 bases remained unmatched. The CDR3 is 17 residues long. The CDR3 loop is CASSDRSFGRVSYEQYF. CDR3 nucleotide sequence: TGTGCCAGCAGTGATAGGTCCTTCGGGAGGGTCTCCTACGAGCAGTACTTC.

This sequence joins TRBV4-1 and TRBJ2-3; no reliable D call. CDR1 and CDR2 (germline): MGHRA, YSYEKL. The CDR3 runs 12 residues. The V end was cut by 4 bases, the J end by 2 bases, with 4 bases between. The CDR3 region has the DNA TGCGCCAGCAGCCCAAACACAGATACGCAGTATTTT. Translation: CASSPNTDTQYF.

CDR3 loop: CASSLGLAFTYEQYF. The DNA for the CDR3 is TGCGCCAGCAGCTTGGGACTAGCGTTCACCTACGAGCAGTACTTC. This chain uses TRBV5-1 with TRBJ2-7; 8 bases match TRBD2. Germline CDR1 SGHRS, CDR2 YFSETQ. After removal of 0 bases from V and 2 bases from J, the junction contained 4 bases not matched to a gene. The CDR3 is 15 residues long.

The rearrangement links TRBV29-1 to TRBJ1-1, with 7 bases fitting TRBD1. The CDR3 has 13 amino acids. Germline assignment: CDR1 SQVTM and CDR2 ANQGSEA. V trimming: 6 bases; J trimming: 6 bases; junction bases outside the gene matches: 10. In DNA, the CDR3 is TGCAGCGTGAACACAGGGGACGCTGCTGAAGCTTTCTTT. This gives the protein CSVNTGDAAEAFF. The whole variable domain, filled in from reference TRBV29-1 and TRBJ1-1, reads SAVISQKPSRDICQRGTSLTIQCQVDSQVTMMFWYRQQPGQSLTLIATANQGSEATYESGFVIDKFPISRPNLTFSTLTVSNMSPEDSSIYLCSVNTGDAAEAFFGQGTRLTVV.

The rearrangement links TRBV11-3 to TRBJ2-2; 7 bases are a match to TRBD1. CDR3 length equals 12 residues. The V gene's germline CDR1 is SGHNT and CDR2 YENEEA. With 3 bases clipped from V and 10 bases from J, the junction kept 2 bases outside the gene matches. Here the CDR3 DNA reads TGTGCCAGCAGCTTTGGGACAGCGGAGCTGTTTTTT. Translating gives CASSFGTAELFF. The entire variable domain, with the rest obtained from reference TRBV11-3 and TRBJ2-2, is as follows: EAGVVQSPRYKIIEKKQPVAFWCNPISGHNTLYWYLQNLGQGPELLIRYENEEAVDDSQLPKDRFSAERLKGVDSTLKIQPAELGDSAVYLCASSFGTAELFFGEGSRLTVL.

The V gene is TRBV27, the J gene TRBJ2-1; 13 bases line up with TRBD2. V shed 4 bases and J 9 bases; nucleotides not matched to a gene: 6. Germline-derived CDR1 and CDR2 are MNHEY and SMNVEV (reference sequence). This CDR3 comprises 15 residues. The CDR3 loop reads CASSSTSGGFREQFF. The CDR3 DNA reads TGTGCCAGCAGTTCGACTAGCGGGGGGTTTCGTGAGCAGTTCTTC.